Presented here are 14 T cell receptor beta chains from one specimen sequenced in a study of beta chain features in type 1 diabetes. Expressed TCRB transcripts were sequenced after all isolated RNA was converted to cDNA. The assay was immunoSEQ multiplex PCR, and TCRdb's table has in-frame clones only and misses some. This sample has roughly 350,000 clones; 9.5% to 12% occur once, and the top ten carry roughly 0.014%. The sequenced sample was naive CD4+ T cells from blood. Every receptor here comes from a woman in her 30s in good health.

To note about this clone: One end of the junction varies from germline; a read error may be responsible. The rearrangement links TRBV5-1 to TRBJ2-1, with TRBD2 matching 7 bases. The CDR3 runs to 15 residues. Germline values: CDR1 SGHRS, CDR2 YFSETQ. The CDR3 DNA reads as TGCGCCAGCAGTTTGGACCCGCGGGGGATCAATGAGCAGTTCTTC. Translation gives CASSLDPRGINEQFF. The full variable domain, with the rest looked up from reference TRBV5-1 and TRBJ2-1, is KAGVTQTPRYLIKTRGQQVTLSCSPISGHRSVSWYQQTPGQGLQFLFEYFSETQRNKGNFPGRFSGRQFSNSRSEMNVSTLELGDSALYLCASSLDPRGINEQFFGPGTRLTVL.

In DNA, the CDR3 is TGTGCCAGCACCCGACCTAGCGGGAGGGGACATGCCGATGAGCAGTTCTTC. Translating gives CASTRPSGRGHADEQFF. The V gene is TRBV7-9, the J gene TRBJ2-1; 12 nucleotides align to TRBD2. Trimming removed 7 bases from V and 8 bases from J; junction bases left unmatched: 15. The CDR3 runs 17 residues. Germline-derived CDR1 and CDR2 are SEHNR and FQNEAQ (reference sequence).

J is TRBJ2-1 and V is TRBV6-1; TRBD2 matches at 15 bases. The CDR3 runs 15 residues. CDR1 is MNHNS and CDR2 is SASEGT in the germline V gene. The trim removed 4 bases at V and 8 bases at J, leaving 3 bases unmatched. In nucleotides, the CDR3 is TGTGCCAGCAGTGGGGGACTAGCGGGAGGCTATGAGCAGTTCTTC. Translated: CASSGGLAGGYEQFF.

This clone was counted between two and nine times. The chain links TRBV6-4 to TRBJ2-1, with a tentative D call TRBD1 (6 bases). The CDR3 spans 16 residues. The germline V and J ends were trimmed by 2 bases and 2 bases, with 13 bases remaining between them. Germline V gene lookup returns CDR1 MRHNA and CDR2 SNTAGT. The CDR3 is CASSDRGLAAYNEQFF. The DNA of the CDR3 is TGTGCCAGCAGTGACAGGGGGTTGGCGGCCTACAATGAGCAGTTCTTC.

This clone occurred a few times. The V gene is TRBV25-1, the J gene TRBJ2-5; the D gene is possibly TRBD1 (5 bases). Germline V gene lookup returns CDR1 MGHDK and CDR2 SYGVNS. Between the trimmed V and J ends, which lost 2 bases and 5 bases, there was a span of 12 bases. The CDR3 extends over 14 amino acids. CDR3 in DNA: TGTGCCAGCAGTGAAGAGGACACTGCCGAGACCCAGTACTTC. Translated, it gives CASSEEDTAETQYF.

This clone was recorded a few times. The rearrangement uses TRBV18 and TRBJ2-1, with 10 bases identical to TRBD2. The germline gives CDR1 KGHSH, CDR2 LQKENI. The CDR3 consists of 18 residues. V lost 3 bases and J lost 4; bases outside the gene matches: 12. The CDR3 region has the DNA TGTGCCAGCTCACCTTTCTCCTCACTAGCGGGATTTTACAATGAGCAGTTCTTC. Amino acid sequence: CASSPFSSLAGFYNEQFF.

This chain uses TRBV27 with TRBJ2-4, with D possibly TRBD2 on 5 matching bases. The V end lost 5 bases, the J end lost 7 bases, and 12 bases lay between the germline ends. The germline V gene encodes CDR1 MNHEY and CDR2 SMNVEV (reference sequence). The CDR3 length is 13 residues. Here the CDR3 reads CASSLGLWNIQYF. The CDR3 region has the DNA TGTGCCAGCAGTCTTGGACTCTGGAACATTCAGTACTTC.

A few counts support this clone. This chain connects TRBV6-6 to TRBJ1-1; D gene uncertain. The CDR3 has 12 amino acids. V was clipped by 2 bases and J by 3 bases, with 4 bases between them. CDR1 MNHNY and CDR2 SVGAGI come from the germline V gene (reference sequence). The CDR3 DNA sequence: TGTGCCAGCAGTTACGTCGACACTGAAGCTTTCTTT. Translation: CASSYVDTEAFF.

This clone came up a few times. This chain connects TRBV9 to TRBJ2-2; D may be TRBD1 (7 bases). Trimming took 4 bases from V and 7 from J, leaving 14 bases between them. Germline V gene sequence: CDR1 SGDLS, CDR2 YYNGEE. There are 14 residues in the CDR3. The CDR3 sequence is CASSPEGAGGELFF. CDR3 bases: TGTGCCAGCAGCCCGGAGGGGGCGGGCGGGGAGCTGTTTTTT.

This clone was counted a few times. The rearrangement links TRBV7-2 to TRBJ2-7; 8 nucleotides agree with TRBD2. There are 14 residues in the CDR3. Unmatched junction bases numbered 11, after V lost 8 bases and J lost 5 bases. Germline V gene sequence: CDR1 SGHTA, CDR2 FQGNSA. CDR3 sequence: CASSFGGRSDEQYF. For the CDR3, the DNA is TGTGCCAGCTCCTTCGGCGGGAGGTCGGACGAGCAGTACTTC.

V usage is TRBV18 and J usage is TRBJ2-5, with TRBD1 matching over 11 bases. V lost 3 bases, J lost 4 bases, and 4 bases stayed unmatched. The CDR3 sequence is 15 residues long. The V gene's germline CDR1 is KGHSH and CDR2 LQKENI. CDR3 loop: CASSPVGQGAETQYF. The DNA for the CDR3 is TGTGCCAGCTCACCGGTCGGACAGGGGGCAGAGACCCAGTACTTC.

The chain carries TRBV6-6 and TRBJ2-7, with TRBD1 matching over 7 bases. The J segment lost 0 bases and the V segment lost 4 bases, leaving 6 bases of the junction unmatched. This CDR3 is 15 amino acids long. Germline V gene sequence: CDR1 MNHNY, CDR2 SVGAGI (reference sequence). The CDR3 loop is CASSSRRDSSYEQYF. In DNA, the CDR3 is TGTGCCAGCAGTTCTCGTCGGGACAGCTCCTACGAGCAGTACTTC.

The chain employs TRBV5-8 and TRBJ2-3, with TRBD2 identical over 7 bases. Germline CDR1 SGHTS, CDR2 YDEGEE. V was clipped by 2 bases and J by 2 bases; unmatched bases: 8. CDR3 length: 16 residues. The CDR3 coding sequence is TGTGCCAGCAGCTTAGGGACTACATCTGACACAGATACGCAGTATTTT. Its translation is CASSLGTTSDTDTQYF.

V and J are TRBV18 and TRBJ1-2; TRBD1 agrees at 10 bases. CDR1 is KGHSH and CDR2 is LQKENI in the germline V gene. CDR3 length: 14 residues. V shed 2 bases, J shed 8 bases, and the junction held 5 bases outside the gene matches. CDR3 region: CASSPGDRGGGYTF. Written as DNA, the CDR3 is TGTGCCAGCTCACCAGGGGACAGGGGAGGAGGCTACACCTTC.